Detailed here is one T cell receptor (beta chain). In Cohort 3, a recovered donor had either two negative PCRs, clearance, or symptom resolution. There are 15 residues in the CDR3. V shed 5 bases and J shed 1 base, with 14 bases lying between them. The germline gives CDR1 MNHEY, CDR2 SVGAGI. TCRdb's copy holds only in-frame clones and misses some; the assay was immunoSEQ multiplex PCR. The sample yields about 120,000 clones, less than 90% seen once. This sample was taken from a study of blood T cell repertoires in COVID-19. Looking at the study overall: Donors in the United States, Italy and Spain gave samples during acute or convalescent COVID-19.

The receptor was derived from a woman aged 25 to 39 who had recovered from COVID-19. Sequencing was performed on PBMCs or T cells enriched from blood (not recorded which). The V and J genes are TRBV6-5 and TRBJ1-1, with TRBD1 as a possible D gene (5 bases). The CDR3 DNA is TGTGCCAGCAGTCAGCCCGGGGGAACGAACACTGAAGCTTTCTTT. Translation: CASSQPGGTNTEAFF.